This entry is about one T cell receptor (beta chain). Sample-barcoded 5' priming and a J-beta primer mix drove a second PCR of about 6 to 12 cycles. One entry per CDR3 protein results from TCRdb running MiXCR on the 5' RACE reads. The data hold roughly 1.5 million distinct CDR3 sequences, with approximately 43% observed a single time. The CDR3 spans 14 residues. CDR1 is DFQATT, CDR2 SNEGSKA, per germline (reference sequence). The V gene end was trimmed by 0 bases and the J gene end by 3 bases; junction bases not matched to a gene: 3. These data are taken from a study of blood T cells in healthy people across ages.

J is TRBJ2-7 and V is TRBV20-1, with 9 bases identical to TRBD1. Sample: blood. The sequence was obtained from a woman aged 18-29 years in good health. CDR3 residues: CSARDLDRGYEQYF. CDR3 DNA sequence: TGCAGTGCTAGAGATCTGGACAGGGGCTACGAGCAGTACTTC.